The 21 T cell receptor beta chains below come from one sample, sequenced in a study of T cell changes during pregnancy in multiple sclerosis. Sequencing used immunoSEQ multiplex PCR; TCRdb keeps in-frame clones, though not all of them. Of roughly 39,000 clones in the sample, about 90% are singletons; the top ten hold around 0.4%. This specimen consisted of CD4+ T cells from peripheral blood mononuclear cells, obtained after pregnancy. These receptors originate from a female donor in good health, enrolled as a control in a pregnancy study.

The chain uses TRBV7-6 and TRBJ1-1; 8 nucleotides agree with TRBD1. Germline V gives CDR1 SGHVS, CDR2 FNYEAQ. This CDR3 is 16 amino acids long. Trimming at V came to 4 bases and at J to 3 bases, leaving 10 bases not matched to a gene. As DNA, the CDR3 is TGTGCCAGCAGCTCCCTCCCAGGGGGCGCGGACACTGAAGCTTTCTTT. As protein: CASSSLPGGADTEAFF.

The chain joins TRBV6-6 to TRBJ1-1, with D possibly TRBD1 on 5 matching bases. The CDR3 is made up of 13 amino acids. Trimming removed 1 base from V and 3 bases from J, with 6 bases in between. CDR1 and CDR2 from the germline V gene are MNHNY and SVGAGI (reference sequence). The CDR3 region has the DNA TGTGCCAGCAGTTACTTAGGGGACACTGAAGCTTTCTTT. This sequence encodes CASSYLGDTEAFF.

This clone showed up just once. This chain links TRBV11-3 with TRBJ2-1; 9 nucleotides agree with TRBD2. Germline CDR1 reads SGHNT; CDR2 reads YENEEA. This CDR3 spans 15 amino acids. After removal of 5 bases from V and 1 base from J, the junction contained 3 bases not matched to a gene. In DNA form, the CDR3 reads TGTGCCAGCAGCGATAGCGGGGGATCCTACAATGAGCAGTTCTTC. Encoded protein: CASSDSGGSYNEQFF.

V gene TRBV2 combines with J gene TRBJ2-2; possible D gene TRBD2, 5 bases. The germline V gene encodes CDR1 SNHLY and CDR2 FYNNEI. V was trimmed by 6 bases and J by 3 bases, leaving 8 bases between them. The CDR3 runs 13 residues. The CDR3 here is CASRRGYTGELFF. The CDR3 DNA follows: TGTGCCAGCAGGCGCGGGTACACCGGGGAGCTGTTTTTT. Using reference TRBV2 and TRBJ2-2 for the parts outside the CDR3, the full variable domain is EPEVTQTPSHQVTQMGQEVILRCVPISNHLYFYWYRQILGQKVEFLVSFYNNEISEKSEIFDDQFSVERPDGSNFTLKIRSTKLEDSAMYFCASRRGYTGELFFGEGSRLTVL.

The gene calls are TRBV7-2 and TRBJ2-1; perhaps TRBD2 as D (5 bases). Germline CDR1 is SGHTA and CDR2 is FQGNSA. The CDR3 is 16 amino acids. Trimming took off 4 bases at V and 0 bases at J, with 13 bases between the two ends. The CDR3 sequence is CASSYSAESSYNEQFF. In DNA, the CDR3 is TGTGCCAGCAGCTATTCAGCGGAAAGCTCCTACAATGAGCAGTTCTTC. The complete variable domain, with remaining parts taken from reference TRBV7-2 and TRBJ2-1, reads GAGVSQSPSNKVTEKGKDVELRCDPISGHTALYWYRQSLGQGLEFLIYFQGNSAPDKSGLPSDRFSAERTGGSVSTLTIQRTQQEDSAVYLCASSYSAESSYNEQFFGPGTRLTVL.

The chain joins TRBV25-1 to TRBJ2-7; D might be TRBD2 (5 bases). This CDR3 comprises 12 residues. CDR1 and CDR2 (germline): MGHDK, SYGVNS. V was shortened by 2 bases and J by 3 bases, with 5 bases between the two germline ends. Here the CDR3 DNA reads TGTGCCAGCAGTGAACGGGACTACGAGCAGTACTTC. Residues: CASSERDYEQYF.

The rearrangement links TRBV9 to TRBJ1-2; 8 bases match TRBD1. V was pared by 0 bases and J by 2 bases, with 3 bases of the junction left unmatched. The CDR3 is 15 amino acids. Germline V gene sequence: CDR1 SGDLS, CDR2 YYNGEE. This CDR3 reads CASSVVAGGNYGYTF. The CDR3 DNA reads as TGTGCCAGCAGCGTAGTGGCAGGGGGCAACTATGGCTACACCTTC.

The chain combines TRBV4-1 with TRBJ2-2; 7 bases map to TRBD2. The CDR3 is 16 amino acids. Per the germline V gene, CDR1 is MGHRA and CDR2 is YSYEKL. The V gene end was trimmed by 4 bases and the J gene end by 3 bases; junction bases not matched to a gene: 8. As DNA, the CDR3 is TGCGCCAGCAGCCTTGGTGAGCGGGGAGACACCGGGGAGCTGTTTTTT. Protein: CASSLGERGDTGELFF.

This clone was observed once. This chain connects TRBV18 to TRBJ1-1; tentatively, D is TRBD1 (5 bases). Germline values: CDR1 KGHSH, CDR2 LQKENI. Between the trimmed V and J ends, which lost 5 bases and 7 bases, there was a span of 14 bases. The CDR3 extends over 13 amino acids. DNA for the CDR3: TGTGCCAGCTCATCACGGGACGGGGGTGAAGCTTTCTTT. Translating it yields CASSSRDGGEAFF.

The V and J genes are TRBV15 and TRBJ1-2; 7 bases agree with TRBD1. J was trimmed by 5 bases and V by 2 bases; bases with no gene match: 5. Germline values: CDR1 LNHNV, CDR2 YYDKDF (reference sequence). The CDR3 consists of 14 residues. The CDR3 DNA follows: TGTGCCACCAGCAGATTAGGGGGCGGATATGGCTACACCTTC. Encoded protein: CATSRLGGGYGYTF. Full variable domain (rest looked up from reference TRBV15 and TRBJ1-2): DAMVIQNPRYQVTQFGKPVTLSCSQTLNHNVMYWYQQKSSQAPKLLFHYYDKDFNNEADTPDNFQSRRPNTSFCFLDIRSPGLGDTAMYLCATSRLGGGYGYTFGSGTRLTVV.

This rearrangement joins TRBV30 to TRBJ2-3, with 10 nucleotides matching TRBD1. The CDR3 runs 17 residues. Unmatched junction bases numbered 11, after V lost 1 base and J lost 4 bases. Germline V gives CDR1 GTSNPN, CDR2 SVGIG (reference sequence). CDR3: CAWSADSGTGVPDTQYF. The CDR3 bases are TGTGCCTGGAGTGCCGATTCCGGGACAGGGGTTCCAGATACGCAGTATTTT.

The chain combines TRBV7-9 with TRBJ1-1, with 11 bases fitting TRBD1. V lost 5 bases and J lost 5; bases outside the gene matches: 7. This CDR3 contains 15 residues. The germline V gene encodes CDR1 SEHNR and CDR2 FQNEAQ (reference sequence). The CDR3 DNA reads TGTGCCAGCAGCCCGGTGGGGACAGGGGGAACTGAAGCTTTCTTT. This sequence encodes CASSPVGTGGTEAFF.

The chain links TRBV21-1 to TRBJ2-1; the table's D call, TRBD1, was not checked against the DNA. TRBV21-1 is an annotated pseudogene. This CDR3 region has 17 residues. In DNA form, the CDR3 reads TGTGCCAGCAGCCCCCAGGGACAGGGGCCAACCTACAATGAGCAGTTCTTC. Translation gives CASSPQGQGPTYNEQFF.

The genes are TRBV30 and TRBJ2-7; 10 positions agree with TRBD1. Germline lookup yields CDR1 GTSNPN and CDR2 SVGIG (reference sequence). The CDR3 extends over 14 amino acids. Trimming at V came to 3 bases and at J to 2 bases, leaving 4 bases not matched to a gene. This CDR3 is CAWRGQGYPYEQYF. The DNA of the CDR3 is TGTGCCTGGAGGGGACAGGGGTACCCCTACGAGCAGTACTTC.

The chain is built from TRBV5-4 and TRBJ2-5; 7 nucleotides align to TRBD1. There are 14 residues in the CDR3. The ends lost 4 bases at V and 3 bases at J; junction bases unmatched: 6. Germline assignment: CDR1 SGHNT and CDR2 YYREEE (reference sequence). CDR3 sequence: CASSRRDSKETQYF. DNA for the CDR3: TGTGCCAGCAGCCGAAGGGACAGTAAAGAGACCCAGTACTTC.

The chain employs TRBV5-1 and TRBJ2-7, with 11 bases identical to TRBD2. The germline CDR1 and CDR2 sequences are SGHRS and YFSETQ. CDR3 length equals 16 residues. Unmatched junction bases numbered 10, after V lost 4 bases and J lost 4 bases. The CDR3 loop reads CASSVLAGVPEYEQYF. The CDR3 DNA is TGCGCCAGCAGCGTACTAGCGGGGGTCCCTGAATACGAGCAGTACTTC.

The CDR3 DNA is TGTGCCAGCAGCCCCCTGGGGCATCTTTACTCTGGAAACACCATATATTTT. This codes for CASSPLGHLYSGNTIYF. The rearrangement joins TRBV7-9 to TRBJ1-3, with D possibly matching TRBD1 (5 bases). Germline assignment: CDR1 SEHNR and CDR2 FQNEAQ (reference sequence). V lost 5 bases and J lost 0, with 17 bases in between. CDR3 length equals 17 residues.

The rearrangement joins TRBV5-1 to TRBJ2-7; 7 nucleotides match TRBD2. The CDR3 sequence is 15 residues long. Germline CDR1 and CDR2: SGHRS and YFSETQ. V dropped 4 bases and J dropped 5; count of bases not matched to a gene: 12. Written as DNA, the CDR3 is TGCGCCAGCAGCAAGACCGGGACTAAATCTGACGAGCAGTACTTC. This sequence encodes CASSKTGTKSDEQYF.

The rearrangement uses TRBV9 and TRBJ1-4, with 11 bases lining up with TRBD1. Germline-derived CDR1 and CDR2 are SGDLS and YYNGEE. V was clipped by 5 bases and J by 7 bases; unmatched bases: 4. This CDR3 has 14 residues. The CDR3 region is CASSFGTGGEKLFF. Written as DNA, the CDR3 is TGTGCCAGCAGTTTCGGGACAGGGGGTGAAAAACTGTTTTTT.

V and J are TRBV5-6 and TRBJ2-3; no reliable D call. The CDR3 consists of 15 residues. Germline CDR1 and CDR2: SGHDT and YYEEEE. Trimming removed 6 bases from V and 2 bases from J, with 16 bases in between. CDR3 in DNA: TGTGCCAGCACCTCATTAGCAGATTCCACAGATACGCAGTATTTT. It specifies CASTSLADSTDTQYF.

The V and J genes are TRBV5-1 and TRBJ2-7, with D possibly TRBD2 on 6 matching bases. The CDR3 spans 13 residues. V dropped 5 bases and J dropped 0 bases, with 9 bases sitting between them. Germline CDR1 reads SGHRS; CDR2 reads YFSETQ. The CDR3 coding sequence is TGCGCCAGCAGGTTCGGGGGCTCCTACGAGCAGTACTTC. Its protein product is CASRFGGSYEQYF. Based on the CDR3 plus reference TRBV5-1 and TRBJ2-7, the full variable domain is KAGVTQTPRYLIKTRGQQVTLSCSPISGHRSVSWYQQTPGQGLQFLFEYFSETQRNKGNFPGRFSGRQFSNSRSEMNVSTLELGDSALYLCASRFGGSYEQYFGPGTRLTVT.